This TCR beta chain is from a study of T cells in Graves' hyperthyroidism and ophthalmopathy. Amplified TCR beta CDR3 regions came from RNA transcripts. The HTBI primer set was used in a first-round RT-PCR of the TCR CDR3. TCRdb used MiXCR to reprocess the multiplex PCR reads, holding one entry per CDR3 protein. This table has approximately 600,000 distinct CDR3 sequences, under 15% appearing once. This clonotype was seen at least ten times. The CDR3 length is 19 residues. Germline V CDR1 and CDR2: MRHNA, SNTAGT. J lost 3 bases, V lost 5 bases, and 19 bases had no gene match. Ophthalmopathy patients showed a Clinical Activity Score of at least 3, NOSPECS grade of at least 4 and duration under 3 months. The study based diagnoses on clinical symptoms, serum thyroxine and TRAb, thyroid ultrasound and orbital computed tomography.

Material for sequencing was blood. This receptor was identified in a woman aged 40-49 years with Graves' ophthalmopathy. The genes are TRBV6-4 and TRBJ2-7, with 10 nucleotides matching TRBD1. CDR3 amino acids: CASSPGGDRGFLSDYEQYF. The DNA for the CDR3 is TGTGCCAGCAGTCCGGGGGGGGACAGGGGTTTCCTGAGCGACTACGAGCAGTACTTC.